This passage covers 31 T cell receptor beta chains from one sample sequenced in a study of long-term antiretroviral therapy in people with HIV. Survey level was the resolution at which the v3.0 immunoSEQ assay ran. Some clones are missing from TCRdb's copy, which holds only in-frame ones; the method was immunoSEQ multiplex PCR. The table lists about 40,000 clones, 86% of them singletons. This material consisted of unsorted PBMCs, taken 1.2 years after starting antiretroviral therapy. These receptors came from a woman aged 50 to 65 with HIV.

The CDR3 is CAWSVGQTDGYTF. The CDR3 DNA reads TGTGCCTGGAGTGTAGGACAGACGGATGGCTACACCTTC. The chain carries TRBV30 and TRBJ1-2; D is possibly TRBD1 (6 bases). Germline CDR1 reads GTSNPN; CDR2 reads SVGIG (reference sequence). Trimming took 0 bases from V and 6 from J, leaving 11 bases between them. This CDR3 has 13 amino acids.

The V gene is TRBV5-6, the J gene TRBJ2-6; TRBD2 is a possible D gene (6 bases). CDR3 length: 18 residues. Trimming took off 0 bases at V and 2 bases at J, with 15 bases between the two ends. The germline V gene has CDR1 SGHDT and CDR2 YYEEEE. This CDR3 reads CASSLALGGGAGANVLTF. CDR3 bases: TGTGCCAGCAGCTTGGCTCTCGGGGGTGGGGCTGGGGCCAACGTCCTGACTTTC.

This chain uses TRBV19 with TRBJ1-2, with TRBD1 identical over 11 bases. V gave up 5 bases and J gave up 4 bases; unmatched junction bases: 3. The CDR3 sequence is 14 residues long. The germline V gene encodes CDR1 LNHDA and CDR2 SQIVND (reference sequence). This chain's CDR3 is CASSGTGGIYGYTF. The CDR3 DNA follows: TGTGCCAGTAGTGGGACAGGGGGAATCTATGGCTACACCTTC.

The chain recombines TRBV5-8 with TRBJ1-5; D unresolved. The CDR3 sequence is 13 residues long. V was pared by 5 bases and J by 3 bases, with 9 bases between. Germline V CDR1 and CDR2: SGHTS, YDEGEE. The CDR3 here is CASSDGFNQPQHF. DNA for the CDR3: TGTGCCAGCAGTGATGGTTTCAATCAGCCCCAGCATTTT.

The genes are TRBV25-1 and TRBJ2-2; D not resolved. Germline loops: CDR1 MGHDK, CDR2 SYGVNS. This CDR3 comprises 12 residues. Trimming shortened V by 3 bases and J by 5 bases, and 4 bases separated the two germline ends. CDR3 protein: CASSEWTGELFF. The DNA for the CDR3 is TGTGCCAGCAGTGAGTGGACCGGGGAGCTGTTTTTT.

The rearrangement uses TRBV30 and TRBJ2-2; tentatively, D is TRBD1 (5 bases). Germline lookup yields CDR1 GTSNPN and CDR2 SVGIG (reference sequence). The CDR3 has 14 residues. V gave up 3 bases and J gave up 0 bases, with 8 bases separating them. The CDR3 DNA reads TGTGCCTGGAGCCAGGGTCCGAACACCGGGGAGCTGTTTTTT. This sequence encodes CAWSQGPNTGELFF.

The CDR3 sequence is CAISAGRGGSGNTIYF. DNA for the CDR3: TGTGCCATCAGTGCCGGGAGAGGGGGCTCTGGAAACACCATATATTTT. This chain uses TRBV10-3 with TRBJ1-3; D perhaps matches TRBD1 (6 bases). The CDR3 contains 16 residues. V lost 4 bases and J lost 0, with 13 bases in between. Germline V gene data show CDR1 as ENHRY and CDR2 as SYGVKD.

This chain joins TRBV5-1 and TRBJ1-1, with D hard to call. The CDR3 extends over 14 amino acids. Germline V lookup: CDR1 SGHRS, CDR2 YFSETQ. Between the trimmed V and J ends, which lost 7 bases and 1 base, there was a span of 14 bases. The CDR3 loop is CASHERTANTEAFF. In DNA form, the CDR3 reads TGCGCCAGCCACGAAAGGACGGCGAACACTGAAGCTTTCTTT.

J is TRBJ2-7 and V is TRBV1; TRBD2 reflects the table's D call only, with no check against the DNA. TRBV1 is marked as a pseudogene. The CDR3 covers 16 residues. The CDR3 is CTSSQDIPGGHYEQYF. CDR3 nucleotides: TGCACCAGCAGCCAAGATATCCCCGGGGGTCACTACGAGCAGTACTTC.

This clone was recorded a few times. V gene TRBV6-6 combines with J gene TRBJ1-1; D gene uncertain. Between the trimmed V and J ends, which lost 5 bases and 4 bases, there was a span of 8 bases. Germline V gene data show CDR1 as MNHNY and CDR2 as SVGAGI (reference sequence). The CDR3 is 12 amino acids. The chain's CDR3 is CASSQLVTEAFF. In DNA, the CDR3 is TGTGCCAGCAGTCAGCTGGTCACTGAAGCTTTCTTT.

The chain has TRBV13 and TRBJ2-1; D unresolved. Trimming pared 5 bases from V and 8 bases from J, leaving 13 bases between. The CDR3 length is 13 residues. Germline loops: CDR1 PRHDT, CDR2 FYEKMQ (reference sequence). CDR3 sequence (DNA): TGTGCCAGCAGCCTCGGACGGATGGATGAGCAGTTCTTC. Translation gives CASSLGRMDEQFF.

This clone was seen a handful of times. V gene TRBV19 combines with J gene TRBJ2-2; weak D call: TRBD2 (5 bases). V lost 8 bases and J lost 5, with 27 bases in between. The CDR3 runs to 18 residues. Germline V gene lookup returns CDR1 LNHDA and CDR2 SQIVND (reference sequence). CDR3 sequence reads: CASSQEAELPKETGELFF. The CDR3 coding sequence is TGTGCCAGTTCTCAGGAAGCGGAGCTACCAAAGGAGACCGGGGAGCTGTTTTTT.

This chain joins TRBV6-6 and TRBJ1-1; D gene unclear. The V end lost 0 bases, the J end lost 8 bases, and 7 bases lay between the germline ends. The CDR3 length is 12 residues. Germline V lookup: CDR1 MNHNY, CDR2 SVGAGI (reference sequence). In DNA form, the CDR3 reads TGTGCCAGCAGTTACTCCGGGAGGGAAGCTTTCTTT. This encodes CASSYSGREAFF.

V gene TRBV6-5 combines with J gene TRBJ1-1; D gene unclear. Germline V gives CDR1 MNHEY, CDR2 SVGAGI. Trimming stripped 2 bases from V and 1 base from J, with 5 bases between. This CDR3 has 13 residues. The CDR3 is CASSYMGNTEAFF. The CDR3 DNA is TGTGCCAGCAGTTACATGGGGAACACTGAAGCTTTCTTT.

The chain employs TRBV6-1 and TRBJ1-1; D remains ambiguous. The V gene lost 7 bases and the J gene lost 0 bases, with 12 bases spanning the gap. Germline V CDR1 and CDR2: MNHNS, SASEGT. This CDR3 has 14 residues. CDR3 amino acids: CASNQASMNTEAFF. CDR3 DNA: TGTGCCAGCAACCAGGCGAGTATGAACACTGAAGCTTTCTTT.

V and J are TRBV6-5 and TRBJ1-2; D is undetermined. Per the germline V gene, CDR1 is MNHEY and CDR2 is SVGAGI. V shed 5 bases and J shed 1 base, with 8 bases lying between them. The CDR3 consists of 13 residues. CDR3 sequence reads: CASSLDGNYGYTF. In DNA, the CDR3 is TGTGCCAGCAGTCTAGACGGTAACTATGGCTACACCTTC.

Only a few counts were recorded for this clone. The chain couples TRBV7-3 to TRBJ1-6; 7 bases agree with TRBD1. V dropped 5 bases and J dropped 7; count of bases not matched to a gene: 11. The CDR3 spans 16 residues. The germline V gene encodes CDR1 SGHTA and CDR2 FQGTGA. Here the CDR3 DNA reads TGTGCCAGCAGCGATCGAAACAGGGGAGCCAATTCACCCCTCCACTTT. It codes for CASSDRNRGANSPLHF.

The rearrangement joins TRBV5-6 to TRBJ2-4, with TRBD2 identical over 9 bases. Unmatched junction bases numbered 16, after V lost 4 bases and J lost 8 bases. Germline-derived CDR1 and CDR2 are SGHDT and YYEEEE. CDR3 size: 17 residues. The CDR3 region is CASSPPGAGGPRDIQYF. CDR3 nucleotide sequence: TGTGCCAGCAGCCCGCCGGGGGCGGGGGGGCCGAGGGACATTCAGTACTTC.

CDR3: CASSPSPERNTGELFF. CDR3 DNA sequence: TGTGCCAGCAGCCCCAGCCCCGAGAGGAACACCGGGGAGCTGTTTTTT. The chain uses TRBV5-5 and TRBJ2-2; D not resolved. V lost 4 bases, J lost 1 base, and 14 bases lay in between. This CDR3 is built from 16 residues. The V gene's germline CDR1 is SGHKS and CDR2 YYEKEE (reference sequence).

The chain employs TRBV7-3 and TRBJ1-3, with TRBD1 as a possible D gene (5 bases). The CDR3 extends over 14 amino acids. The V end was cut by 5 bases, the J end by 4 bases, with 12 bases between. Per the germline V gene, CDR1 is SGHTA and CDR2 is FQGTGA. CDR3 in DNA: TGTGCCAGCAGCCCCGACGGGGGAGGAAACACCATATATTTT. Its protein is CASSPDGGGNTIYF.

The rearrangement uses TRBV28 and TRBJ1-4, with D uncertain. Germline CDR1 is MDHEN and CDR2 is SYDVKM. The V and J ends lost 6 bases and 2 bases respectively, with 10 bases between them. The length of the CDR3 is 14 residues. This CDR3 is CASSTGVTNEKLFF. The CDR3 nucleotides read TGTGCCAGCAGCACCGGGGTTACTAATGAAAAACTGTTTTTT.

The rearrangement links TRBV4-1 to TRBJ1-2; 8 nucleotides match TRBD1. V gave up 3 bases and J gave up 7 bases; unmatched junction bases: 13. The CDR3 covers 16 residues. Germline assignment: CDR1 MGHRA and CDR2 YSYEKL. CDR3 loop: CASSHHRQGNEGGYTF. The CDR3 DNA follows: TGCGCCAGCAGCCATCATCGACAGGGGAATGAAGGTGGCTACACCTTC.

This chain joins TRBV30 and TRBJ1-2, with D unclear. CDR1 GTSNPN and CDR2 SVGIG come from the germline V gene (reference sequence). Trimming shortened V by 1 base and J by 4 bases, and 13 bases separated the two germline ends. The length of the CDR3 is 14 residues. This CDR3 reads CAWSAILTSYGYTF. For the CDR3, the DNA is TGTGCCTGGAGTGCCATTCTAACCTCCTATGGCTACACCTTC.

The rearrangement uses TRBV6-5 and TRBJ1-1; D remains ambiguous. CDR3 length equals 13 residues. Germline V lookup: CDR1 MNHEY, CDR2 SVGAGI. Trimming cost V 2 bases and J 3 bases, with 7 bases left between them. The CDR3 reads CASSYVRDTEAFF. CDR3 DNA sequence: TGTGCCAGCAGTTACGTACGGGACACTGAAGCTTTCTTT.

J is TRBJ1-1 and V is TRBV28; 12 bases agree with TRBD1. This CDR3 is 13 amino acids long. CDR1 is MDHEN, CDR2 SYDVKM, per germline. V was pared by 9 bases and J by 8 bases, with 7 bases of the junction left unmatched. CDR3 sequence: CASWDRGLREAFF. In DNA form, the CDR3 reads TGTGCCAGTTGGGACAGGGGGCTTAGGGAAGCTTTCTTT.

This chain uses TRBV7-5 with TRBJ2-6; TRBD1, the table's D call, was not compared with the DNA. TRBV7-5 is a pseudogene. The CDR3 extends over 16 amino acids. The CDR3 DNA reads TGTGCCAGAAGCGCAAAGGTCAGGTCCGGGGCCAACGTCCTGACTTTC. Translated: CARSAKVRSGANVLTF.

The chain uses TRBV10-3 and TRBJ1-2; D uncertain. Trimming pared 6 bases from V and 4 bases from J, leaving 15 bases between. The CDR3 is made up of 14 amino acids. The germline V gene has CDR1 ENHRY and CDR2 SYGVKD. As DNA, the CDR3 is TGTGCCATCAGCCCAGGAGAAAGGTTCTATGGCTACACCTTC. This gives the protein CAISPGERFYGYTF.

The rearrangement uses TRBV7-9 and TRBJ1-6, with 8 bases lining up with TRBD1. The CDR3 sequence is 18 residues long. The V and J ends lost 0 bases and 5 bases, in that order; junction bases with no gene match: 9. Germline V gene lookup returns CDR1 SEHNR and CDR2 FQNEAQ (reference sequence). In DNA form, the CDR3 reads TGTGCCAGCAGCTTAGCGGCCGGGACAGGCCTAAATAATTCACCCCTCCACTTT. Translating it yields CASSLAAGTGLNNSPLHF. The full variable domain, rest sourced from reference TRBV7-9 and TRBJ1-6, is DTGVSQNPRHKITKRGQNVTFRCDPISEHNRLYWYRQTLGQGPEFLTYFQNEAQLEKSRLLSDRFSAERPKGSFSTLEIQRTEQGDSAMYLCASSLAAGTGLNNSPLHFGNGTRLTVT.

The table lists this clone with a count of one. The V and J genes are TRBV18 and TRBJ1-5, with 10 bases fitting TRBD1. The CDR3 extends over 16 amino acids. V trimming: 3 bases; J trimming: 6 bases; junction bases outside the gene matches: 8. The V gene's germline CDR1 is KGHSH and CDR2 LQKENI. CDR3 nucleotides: TGTGCCAGCTCACCCGAGACAGGGGGCTCAGGTCAGCCCCAGCATTTT. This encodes CASSPETGGSGQPQHF.

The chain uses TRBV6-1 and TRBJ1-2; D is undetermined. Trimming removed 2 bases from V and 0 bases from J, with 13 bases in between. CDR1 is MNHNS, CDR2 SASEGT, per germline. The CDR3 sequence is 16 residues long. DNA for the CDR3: TGTGCCAGCAGTGAATCGGTCACCACTACTAACTATGGCTACACCTTC. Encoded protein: CASSESVTTTNYGYTF.

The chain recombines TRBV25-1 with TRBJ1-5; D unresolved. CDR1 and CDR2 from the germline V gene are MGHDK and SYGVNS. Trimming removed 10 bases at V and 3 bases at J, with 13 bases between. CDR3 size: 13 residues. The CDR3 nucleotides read TGTGCCACCCTCGGCGATCTCAATCAGCCCCAGCATTTT. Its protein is CATLGDLNQPQHF. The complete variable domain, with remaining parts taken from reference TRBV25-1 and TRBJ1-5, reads EADIYQTPRYLVIGTGKKITLECSQTMGHDKMYWYQQDPGMELHLIHYSYGVNSTEKGDLSSESTVSRIRTEHFPLTLESARPSHTSQYLCATLGDLNQPQHFGDGTRLSIL.